One and the same sample provided the 6 T cell receptor beta chains below, sequenced in a study of identical twins (dated by TCRdb to between 2015 and 2016). Library construction relied on 5' RACE. The sample was run on an Illumina HiSeq 2000. TCRdb took the public reads, trimmed them with fastp at Q25, ran MiXCR for clone calling and kept in-frame beta chains. Entries that share a CDR3 protein sequence are merged under the most common genes and DNA. For this sample the table gives 450,000 to 500,000 distinct CDR3 sequences, of which 14% were detected only once. The ten top clones hold approximately 0.9% of the sample. These sequences were also reported in another study, on yellow fever vaccine responses in identical twins.

The sample comprised CD4+ T cells sorted from blood. These receptor sequences come from a woman aged 18-29 years in good health.

This clonotype has at least ten counts. The J gene is TRBJ2-3, the V gene TRBV7-9; D might be TRBD1 (5 bases). V lost 1 base, J lost 5 bases, and 16 bases lay in between. The CDR3 contains 16 residues. CDR1 SEHNR and CDR2 FQNEAQ come from the germline V gene (reference sequence). The CDR3 coding sequence is TGTGCCAGCAGCTTAGGAAAGGGGCGGATTGGAGATACGCAGTATTTT. Translated: CASSLGKGRIGDTQYF.

This clonotype was seen a few times. The V and J genes are TRBV7-9 and TRBJ2-5; 9 positions agree with TRBD1. Germline-derived CDR1 and CDR2 are SEHNR and FQNEAQ (reference sequence). Unmatched junction bases numbered 4, after V lost 2 bases and J lost 3 bases. The CDR3 runs to 15 residues. CDR3 residues: CASSLRTGEKETQYF. In DNA, the CDR3 is TGTGCCAGCAGCTTAAGGACAGGGGAAAAAGAGACCCAGTACTTC.

The chain links TRBV30 to TRBJ1-6; TRBD1 is a possible D gene (6 bases). The V end was cut by 5 bases, the J end by 9 bases, with 14 bases between. Germline V gene lookup returns CDR1 GTSNPN and CDR2 SVGIG (reference sequence). The CDR3 loop spans 13 amino acids. CDR3 coding DNA: TGTGCCTGGTCTGAGGGGGGGGGTTCACCCCTCCACTTT. Amino acids: CAWSEGGGSPLHF.

This chain links TRBV20-1 with TRBJ2-7; D is uncertain. Germline-derived CDR1 and CDR2 are DFQATT and SNEGSKA (reference sequence). The CDR3 extends over 13 amino acids. The ends were cut back, 3 bases at V and 4 bases at J, with 13 bases in the middle. In nucleotides, the CDR3 is TGCAGTGCTAGCAGAAGTTCTAGGTACGAGCAGTACTTC. This gives the protein CSASRSSRYEQYF.

The chain uses TRBV6-1 and TRBJ2-1; D not certain. The CDR3 consists of 14 residues. Trimming shortened V by 3 bases and J by 2 bases, and 8 bases separated the two germline ends. Germline lookup yields CDR1 MNHNS and CDR2 SASEGT. CDR3 coding DNA: TGTGCCAGCAGTGACAGGCCAACCTACAATGAGCAGTTCTTC. This sequence encodes CASSDRPTYNEQFF.

This clonotype occurred a few times. This sequence joins TRBV12-3 or TRBV12-4 and TRBJ2-3; D is undetermined. Trimming removed 6 bases at V and 6 bases at J, with 16 bases between. CDR3 length: 14 amino acids. As DNA, the CDR3 is TGTGCCAGCAGACCTGGACGAGTCGGGGATACGCAGTATTTT. This encodes CASRPGRVGDTQYF.